This TCR beta chain emerged from a study of blood T cells in healthy people across ages. Sample-barcoded 5' priming and a J-beta primer mix drove a second PCR of 7 to 11 cycles. TCRdb processed the 5' RACE reads anew with MiXCR; each CDR3 protein has one entry. This table holds around 790,000 distinct CDR3 sequences, 40% to 50% found once. Material for sequencing was blood. The receptor's source is a man in his sixties in good health.

In nucleotides, the CDR3 is TGTGCCAGCAGCTTAGGGGCAGCAGGGGGGGGATACAATGAGCAGTTCTTC. Its protein is CASSLGAAGGGYNEQFF. The genes are TRBV7-6 and TRBJ2-1; D might be TRBD1 or TRBD2, each matching 7 bases. The CDR3 has 17 residues. V was trimmed by 1 base and J by 4 bases, leaving 17 bases between them. Looked up from germline, CDR1 is SGHVS and CDR2 is FNYEAQ.